The 17 T cell receptor beta chains reported below all come from one sample, sequenced in a study of response to subunit inactivated influenza vaccine. From the RT-PCR reads, TCRdb called clonotypes with MiXCR, one entry per CDR3 protein. The table has 490,000 or so distinct CDR3 sequences, 6% to 9% seen once; the top ten hold approximately 13%. This specimen was PBMCs from blood, taken less than 25 months after vaccination. The receptors come from a man between 50 and 75 years old who received an inactivated influenza vaccine.

In regard to this clonotype: A much larger clonotype is one base distant, so this may be a read error. This chain joins TRBV5-1 and TRBJ2-3; the D gene is possibly TRBD1 (6 bases). V lost 5 bases and J lost 7, with 20 bases in between. This CDR3 contains 15 residues. From germline, CDR1 is SGHRS and CDR2 YFSETQ. The CDR3 region has the DNA TGCGCCAGCAGGCCAGGACAGAGAATGGGGTATACGCAGTATTTT. Translated: CASRPGQRMGYTQYF.

In DNA, the CDR3 is TGTGCCTGGAGTGTACCCGGGGCTAATGAAAAACTGTTTTTT. This gives the protein CAWSVPGANEKLFF. The chain employs TRBV30 and TRBJ1-4; D is undetermined. Germline V CDR1 and CDR2: GTSNPN, SVGIG (reference sequence). V was clipped by 0 bases and J by 3 bases, with 8 bases between them. This CDR3 comprises 14 residues.

This clonotype has a count of ten or more. The rearrangement links TRBV6-5 to TRBJ2-1, with D hard to call. The CDR3 sequence is 12 residues long. The germline V gene encodes CDR1 MNHEY and CDR2 SVGAGI. The germline V and J ends were trimmed by 5 bases and 7 bases, with 9 bases remaining between them. The CDR3 here is CASSHHGNEQFF. CDR3 DNA sequence: TGTGCCAGCAGTCACCACGGGAATGAGCAGTTCTTC.

The chain links TRBV5-1 to TRBJ1-1, with a weak D call TRBD1 (6 bases). V gave up 8 bases and J gave up 4 bases, with 18 bases separating them. Germline values: CDR1 SGHRS, CDR2 YFSETQ. The CDR3 runs to 14 residues. The CDR3 sequence is CASRPDRKATEAFF. Written as DNA, the CDR3 is TGCGCCAGTCGACCAGACAGGAAGGCCACTGAAGCTTTCTTT.

This clonotype was detected ten times or more. CDR3 region: CSAPPAPGSSPLHF. In DNA form, the CDR3 reads TGCAGTGCTCCCCCTGCCCCAGGTAGTTCACCCCTCCACTTT. The V and J genes are TRBV20-1 and TRBJ1-6; no definite D call. V lost 5 bases and J 9 bases, leaving 17 bases between the germline ends. CDR1 is DFQATT and CDR2 is SNEGSKA in the germline V gene (reference sequence). The CDR3 consists of 14 residues.

The chain employs TRBV27 and TRBJ2-3; weak D call: TRBD2 (6 bases). The CDR3 has 16 amino acids. Germline V lookup: CDR1 MNHEY, CDR2 SMNVEV (reference sequence). Trimming left V 7 bases short and J 3 bases short, with 20 bases between. CDR3 in DNA: TGTGCCAGCACCCACCGACGCGGGGTCGGGACAGATACGCAGTATTTT. It is translated as CASTHRRGVGTDTQYF.

The V and J genes are TRBV5-5 and TRBJ1-4; D not resolved. Germline V gene data show CDR1 as SGHKS and CDR2 as YYEKEE (reference sequence). The CDR3 spans 11 residues. V was cut by 1 base and J by 8 bases, with 3 bases left in between. Written as DNA, the CDR3 is TGTGCCAGCAGCTTGCAGGAAAAACTGTTTTTT. It yields the protein CASSLQEKLFF.

This clonotype was detected a few times. At one boundary the junction diverges from the germline segment, which might be a read error. The chain joins TRBV5-1 to TRBJ1-6; 7 bases align to TRBD1. The V gene's germline CDR1 is SGHRS and CDR2 YFSETQ. The CDR3 is 14 residues long. CDR3 sequence reads: CASSLDRLNSPLHF. CDR3 DNA: TGCGCCAGCAGTTTGGACAGGCTTAATTCACCCCTCCACTTT.

V usage is TRBV7-9 and J usage is TRBJ1-2; D is unclear. Trimming took off 2 bases at V and 4 bases at J, with 8 bases between the two ends. Looked up from germline, CDR1 is SEHNR and CDR2 is FQNEAQ (reference sequence). This CDR3 comprises 13 residues. This chain's CDR3 is CASSLSSSYGYTF. DNA for the CDR3: TGTGCCAGCAGCTTAAGCAGCAGCTATGGCTACACCTTC.

This clonotype has more than one count but fewer than ten. The rearrangement links TRBV12-3 or TRBV12-4 to TRBJ2-1, with 12 bases matching TRBD2. The CDR3 has 17 amino acids. V trimming: 2 bases; J trimming: 3 bases; junction bases outside the gene matches: 5. Here the CDR3 DNA reads TGTGCCAGCAGTTTAACGACTAGCGGGGGATACTACAATGAGCAGTTCTTC. Translation gives CASSLTTSGGYYNEQFF.

This clonotype was seen more than once but under ten times. This chain joins TRBV10-3 and TRBJ1-5; 7 nucleotides agree with TRBD1. The V and J ends lost 10 bases and 1 base, in that order; junction bases with no gene match: 4. This CDR3 has 13 residues. From germline, CDR1 is ENHRY and CDR2 SYGVKD. The CDR3: CATTGRSNQPQHF. CDR3 bases: TGTGCCACGACAGGGAGAAGCAATCAGCCCCAGCATTTT.

V gene TRBV25-1 combines with J gene TRBJ1-1; no firm D call. V shed 2 bases and J shed 7 bases, with 11 bases lying between them. Germline lookup yields CDR1 MGHDK and CDR2 SYGVNS. The CDR3 runs to 13 residues. CDR3 residues: CASSEIVRGEAFF. The CDR3 coding sequence is TGTGCCAGCAGTGAAATTGTCCGGGGTGAAGCTTTCTTT.

This clonotype was observed a handful of times. This chain uses TRBV5-1 with TRBJ2-5; a weak D match, TRBD1 (5 bases). V was clipped by 0 bases and J by 3 bases, with 12 bases between them. The CDR3 runs to 15 residues. Looked up from germline, CDR1 is SGHRS and CDR2 is YFSETQ. The CDR3 DNA sequence: TGCGCCAGCAGCTTGGTAGTTACAGGAGAAGAGACCCAGTACTTC. Protein sequence: CASSLVVTGEETQYF.

This clonotype was seen at least ten times. The chain has TRBV7-9 and TRBJ2-5; D is perhaps TRBD1 or TRBD2 (6 bases each). V was shortened by 6 bases and J by 7 bases, with 15 bases between the two germline ends. Looked up from germline, CDR1 is SEHNR and CDR2 is FQNEAQ (reference sequence). The CDR3 loop spans 13 amino acids. CDR3 amino acids: CASSDSGAVTQYF. CDR3 bases: TGTGCCAGCAGTGACTCGGGGGCGGTGACCCAGTACTTC.

This clonotype was observed at least ten times. The rearrangement joins TRBV6-1 to TRBJ2-3, with 11 bases that match TRBD2. CDR3 length equals 16 residues. Trimming removed 1 base from V and 5 bases from J; junction bases left unmatched: 5. CDR1 MNHNS and CDR2 SASEGT come from the germline V gene. The CDR3 spells CASSEGVAGGQDTQYF. CDR3 in DNA: TGTGCCAGCAGTGAAGGGGTAGCGGGGGGGCAAGATACGCAGTATTTT.

This clonotype was seen repeatedly, ten times or more. The chain combines TRBV12-3 or TRBV12-4 with TRBJ2-5; a possible D gene is TRBD1 (6 bases). This CDR3 has 14 residues. V lost 5 bases and J 2 bases, leaving 12 bases between the germline ends. CDR3: CASSPMDRQETQYF. CDR3 DNA: TGTGCCAGCAGTCCCATGGACAGACAAGAGACCCAGTACTTC.

The chain uses TRBV29-1 and TRBJ1-1, with 8 bases matching TRBD1. The V segment lost 4 bases and the J segment 5 bases; nucleotides outside the gene matches: 6. This CDR3 spans 13 amino acids. From germline, CDR1 is SQVTM and CDR2 ANQGSEA. In nucleotides, the CDR3 is TGCAGCGTTGGTCTTGGACAGGGAACTGAAGCTTTCTTT. Translating it yields CSVGLGQGTEAFF. Based on the CDR3 plus reference TRBV29-1 and TRBJ1-1, the full variable domain is SAVISQKPSRDICQRGTSLTIQCQVDSQVTMMFWYRQQPGQSLTLIATANQGSEATYESGFVIDKFPISRPNLTFSTLTVSNMSPEDSSIYLCSVGLGQGTEAFFGQGTRLTVV.